Following are 25 T cell receptor beta chains from one sample sequenced in a study of OX40 agonist ivuxolimab in advanced cancers. Only in-frame clones appear in the TCRdb table, and some are missing; sequencing was by immunoSEQ multiplex PCR. In the table there are tens of thousands of clones, around 85% of which are singletons. Material: CD4+ or CD8+ T cells sorted from blood, obtained in a trial of the OX40 agonist ivuxolimab. All receptors come from an adult with an advanced solid tumor such as melanoma, head and neck, liver or kidney cancer.

V is TRBV2 and J is TRBJ2-2; D is unresolved. Germline V gene data show CDR1 as SNHLY and CDR2 as FYNNEI. The CDR3 spans 12 residues. The V end was cut by 7 bases, the J end by 6 bases, with 9 bases between. The CDR3 region has the DNA TGTGCCAGCATAGATCCTGCCGGGGAGCTGTTTTTT. Translating it yields CASIDPAGELFF. Complete variable domain (other parts from reference TRBV2 and TRBJ2-2): EPEVTQTPSHQVTQMGQEVILRCVPISNHLYFYWYRQILGQKVEFLVSFYNNEISEKSEIFDDQFSVERPDGSNFTLKIRSTKLEDSAMYFCASIDPAGELFFGEGSRLTVL.

The count of this clone is one. In DNA, the CDR3 is TGTGCCAGTAGTAATAGCCAACAAGCTGGGGCCAACGTCCTGACTTTC. It codes for CASSNSQQAGANVLTF. J is TRBJ2-6 and V is TRBV19; D remains unclear. Germline V CDR1 and CDR2: LNHDA, SQIVND (reference sequence). V shed 4 bases and J shed 2 bases, with 12 bases lying between them. CDR3 size: 16 residues.

The V and J genes are TRBV28 and TRBJ2-7; TRBD1 might be the D (5 bases). Germline V gene lookup returns CDR1 MDHEN and CDR2 SYDVKM. V lost 2 bases, J lost 10 bases, and 21 bases lay in between. This CDR3 is 15 amino acids long. The CDR3 sequence is CASSLPNLQVQGQYF. The CDR3, as DNA: TGTGCCAGCAGTTTACCTAACCTACAGGTTCAAGGTCAGTACTTC.

This chain links TRBV28 with TRBJ2-4, with a possible D match to TRBD1 (5 bases). The germline V gene has CDR1 MDHEN and CDR2 SYDVKM. The CDR3 covers 13 residues. V lost 5 bases and J lost 9, with 14 bases in between. The CDR3 region is CASSPRVLSIQYF. In nucleotides, the CDR3 is TGTGCCAGCAGTCCCAGGGTGTTGAGCATTCAGTACTTC.

The chain links TRBV5-1 to TRBJ2-1, with D possibly being TRBD1 (5 bases). The CDR3 extends over 15 amino acids. The V gene's germline CDR1 is SGHRS and CDR2 YFSETQ. Trimming stripped 3 bases from V and 2 bases from J, with 12 bases between. The CDR3 here is CASSYQQGTYNEQFF. As DNA, the CDR3 is TGCGCCAGCAGCTACCAGCAGGGAACCTACAATGAGCAGTTCTTC.

The V and J genes are TRBV10-3 and TRBJ2-7; D is undetermined. The CDR3 sequence is 13 residues long. Trimming removed 4 bases from V and 2 bases from J, with 9 bases in between. CDR1 is ENHRY and CDR2 is SYGVKD in the germline V gene. The CDR3 here is CAISGDNTYEQYF. The CDR3 region has the DNA TGTGCCATCAGTGGTGACAATACCTACGAGCAGTACTTC.

Turning to this clone: The same CDR3 also results from other DNA sequences found in this sample. CDR3 protein: CASSGTGGNQPQHF. Here the CDR3 DNA reads TGTGCCTCCTCGGGAACAGGCGGCAATCAGCCCCAGCATTTT. The rearrangement uses TRBV19 and TRBJ1-5; a possible D gene is TRBD1 (5 bases). Germline-derived CDR1 and CDR2 are LNHDA and SQIVND (reference sequence). Trimming shortened V by 11 bases and J by 2 bases, and 16 bases separated the two germline ends. The CDR3 consists of 14 residues.

The chain couples TRBV5-1 to TRBJ2-1; no firm D call. V lost 1 base to trimming and J lost 6 bases, with 17 bases between them. Germline loops: CDR1 SGHRS, CDR2 YFSETQ. This CDR3 spans 16 amino acids. CDR3 region: CASSLNPGPRGNEQFF. CDR3 in DNA: TGCGCCAGCAGCTTGAATCCCGGCCCCCGTGGCAATGAGCAGTTCTTC. The whole variable domain, remainder taken from reference TRBV5-1 and TRBJ2-1, is KAGVTQTPRYLIKTRGQQVTLSCSPISGHRSVSWYQQTPGQGLQFLFEYFSETQRNKGNFPGRFSGRQFSNSRSEMNVSTLELGDSALYLCASSLNPGPRGNEQFFGPGTRLTVL.

The rearrangement links TRBV15 to TRBJ2-1, with 10 positions matching TRBD2. After removal of 2 bases from V and 5 bases from J, the junction contained 15 bases not matched to a gene. The CDR3 loop spans 19 amino acids. Germline V gene sequence: CDR1 LNHNV, CDR2 YYDKDF (reference sequence). The CDR3 protein is CATSRTLTTWLAGDNEQFF. CDR3 in DNA: TGTGCCACCAGCAGAACACTAACCACCTGGCTAGCGGGAGACAATGAGCAGTTCTTC. Full variable domain (rest looked up from reference TRBV15 and TRBJ2-1): DAMVIQNPRYQVTQFGKPVTLSCSQTLNHNVMYWYQQKSSQAPKLLFHYYDKDFNNEADTPDNFQSRRPNTSFCFLDIRSPGLGDTAMYLCATSRTLTTWLAGDNEQFFGPGTRLTVL.

This rearrangement joins TRBV6-6 to TRBJ2-3; tentative D call: TRBD2 (6 bases). V was shortened by 8 bases and J by 2 bases, with 17 bases between the two germline ends. The CDR3 is made up of 15 amino acids. Germline CDR1 and CDR2: MNHNY and SVGAGI (reference sequence). The CDR3 reads CASLWGVRDTDTQYF. The CDR3 DNA reads as TGTGCCAGCCTTTGGGGGGTACGAGACACAGATACGCAGTATTTT.

The J gene is TRBJ2-1, the V gene TRBV6-1; TRBD2 matches at 8 bases. Germline V gene data show CDR1 as MNHNS and CDR2 as SASEGT. Trimming cost V 6 bases and J 10 bases; bases outside gene matches: 8. This CDR3 contains 13 residues. In DNA form, the CDR3 reads TGTGCCAGCAGGACAGCAACGGGGGGGGAGCAGTTCTTC. This translates into CASRTATGGEQFF.

This chain joins TRBV4-3 and TRBJ2-2, with D maybe TRBD2 (6 bases). Germline assignment: CDR1 LGHNA and CDR2 YSLEER. CDR3 length: 15 amino acids. Trimming left V 1 base short and J 0 bases short, with 6 bases between. In nucleotides, the CDR3 is TGCGCCAGCAGCCAAGGACTAGCGAACACCGGGGAGCTGTTTTTT. Residues: CASSQGLANTGELFF.

In this sample, this clone turned up once. V gene TRBV6-1 combines with J gene TRBJ1-5; D unclear. Trimming cost V 5 bases and J 3 bases, with 8 bases left between them. There are 13 residues in the CDR3. Germline V gene sequence: CDR1 MNHNS, CDR2 SASEGT. The CDR3 region is CASSSSDNQPQHF. For the CDR3, the DNA is TGTGCCAGCAGTTCGTCAGACAATCAGCCCCAGCATTTT.

The chain combines TRBV27 with TRBJ2-3; 9 bases align to TRBD2. After removal of 4 bases from V and 2 bases from J, the junction contained 7 bases not matched to a gene. Germline CDR1 reads MNHEY; CDR2 reads SMNVEV (reference sequence). The CDR3 is 16 amino acids. In DNA form, the CDR3 reads TGTGCCAGCAGTTCCGCGGGAGGGCCGAACACAGATACGCAGTATTTT. Protein sequence: CASSSAGGPNTDTQYF.

The V call is TRBV6-1, the J call TRBJ1-1; 9 bases align to TRBD1. The J segment lost 1 base and the V segment lost 6 bases, leaving 3 bases of the junction unmatched. This CDR3 region has 14 residues. Germline CDR1 MNHNS, CDR2 SASEGT. CDR3 coding DNA: TGTGCCAGCAGCTACAGGGGGCAGAACACTGAAGCTTTCTTT. Translating it yields CASSYRGQNTEAFF.

The chain recombines TRBV28 with TRBJ2-5; a possible D gene is TRBD2 (5 bases). CDR3 length: 12 amino acids. Germline assignment: CDR1 MDHEN and CDR2 SYDVKM. V gave up 10 bases and J gave up 5 bases, with 14 bases separating them. The CDR3 nucleotides are TGTGCCACCCGCTCCGGGATCGAGACCCAGTACTTC. Protein: CATRSGIETQYF. Full variable domain (remainder filled in from reference TRBV28 and TRBJ2-5): DVKVTQSSRYLVKRTGEKVFLECVQDMDHENMFWYRQDPGLGLRLIYFSYDVKMKEKGDIPEGYSVSREKKERFSLILESASTNQTSMYLCATRSGIETQYFGPGTRLLVL.

The chain links TRBV10-3 to TRBJ2-7, with 10 bases fitting TRBD1. CDR1 is ENHRY and CDR2 is SYGVKD in the germline V gene. This CDR3 contains 14 residues. The ends lost 6 bases at V and 2 bases at J; junction bases unmatched: 4. CDR3 in amino acids: CAIRIGQGAYEQYF. CDR3 nucleotides: TGTGCCATCAGAATAGGACAGGGGGCCTACGAGCAGTACTTC.

This clone was found once. This sequence joins TRBV2 and TRBJ1-2; no clear D gene. V shed 6 bases and J shed 4 bases, with 12 bases lying between them. The CDR3 length is 13 residues. Per the germline V gene, CDR1 is SNHLY and CDR2 is FYNNEI. The DNA for the CDR3 is TGTGCCAGCAGAAGGGAGGGAAGCTATGGCTACACCTTC. This translates into CASRREGSYGYTF.

The chain employs TRBV18 and TRBJ1-5; possible D gene TRBD1, 6 bases. CDR1 and CDR2 (germline): KGHSH, LQKENI. The CDR3 totals 16 residues. Trimming pared 2 bases from V and 0 bases from J, leaving 11 bases between. CDR3 region: CASSPFSGVSNQPQHF. The CDR3 DNA sequence: TGTGCCAGCTCACCATTTTCAGGGGTTAGCAATCAGCCCCAGCATTTT.

The V call is TRBV4-3, the J call TRBJ2-3; D call uncertain. V lost 0 bases to trimming and J lost 2 bases, with 6 bases between them. CDR3 length: 14 amino acids. Per the germline V gene, CDR1 is LGHNA and CDR2 is YSLEER. CDR3: CASSQDITTDTQYF. The CDR3 DNA sequence: TGCGCCAGCAGCCAAGATATTACCACAGATACGCAGTATTTT.

The CDR3 DNA sequence: TGTGCCAGCAGCACCACGGGGGGGACAGGGGTCTACGAGCAGTACTTC. Amino acids: CASSTTGGTGVYEQYF. This chain uses TRBV28 with TRBJ2-7, with 10 bases aligning to TRBD1. V was pared by 6 bases and J by 3 bases, with 11 bases of the junction left unmatched. The CDR3 is made up of 16 amino acids. Per germline, CDR1 MDHEN and CDR2 SYDVKM.

The gene calls are TRBV6-6 and TRBJ2-7; D not certain. V lost 0 bases and J lost 3, with 9 bases in between. Germline V lookup: CDR1 MNHNY, CDR2 SVGAGI (reference sequence). The length of the CDR3 is 14 residues. The CDR3 DNA reads as TGTGCCAGCAGTTACTCGTTCCAGAGCTACGAGCAGTACTTC. Protein product: CASSYSFQSYEQYF.

This clone was detected once. This chain joins TRBV7-3 and TRBJ2-3, with a possible D match to TRBD2 (5 bases). CDR1 and CDR2 from the germline V gene are SGHTA and FQGTGA. CDR3 length: 14 amino acids. With 3 bases removed from V and 4 bases from J, the gap between germline ends came to 11 bases. The CDR3 DNA is TGTGCCAGCAGCTTCGGACTCTTGCCAGATACGCAGTATTTT. This sequence encodes CASSFGLLPDTQYF.

The gene calls are TRBV29-1 and TRBJ1-1, with TRBD1 matching over 8 bases. The germline CDR1 and CDR2 sequences are SQVTM and ANQGSEA. V was pared by 7 bases and J by 11 bases, with 9 bases of the junction left unmatched. This CDR3 is 11 amino acids long. The CDR3 spells CSGWTGSRAFF. The CDR3 DNA is TGCAGCGGATGGACAGGGTCACGGGCTTTCTTT.

The rearrangement joins TRBV10-3 to TRBJ1-2; a possible D gene is TRBD1 (6 bases). Germline V gene data show CDR1 as ENHRY and CDR2 as SYGVKD. Trimming removed 0 bases from V and 8 bases from J, with 13 bases in between. The CDR3 loop spans 14 amino acids. CDR3 in DNA: TGTGCCATCAGTGAGTCAAGACAGGAGGGGGGCTACACCTTC. Amino acids: CAISESRQEGGYTF.